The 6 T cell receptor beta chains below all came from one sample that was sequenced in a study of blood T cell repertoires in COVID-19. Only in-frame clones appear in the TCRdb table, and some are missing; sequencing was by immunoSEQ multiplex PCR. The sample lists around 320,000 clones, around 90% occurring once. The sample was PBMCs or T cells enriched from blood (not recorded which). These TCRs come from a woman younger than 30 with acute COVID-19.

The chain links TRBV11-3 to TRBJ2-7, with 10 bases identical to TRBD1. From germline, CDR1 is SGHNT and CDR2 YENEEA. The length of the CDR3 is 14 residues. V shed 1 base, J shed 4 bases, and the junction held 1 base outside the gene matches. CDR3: CASSLGTGGYEQYF. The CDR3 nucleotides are TGTGCCAGCAGCTTAGGGACAGGGGGATACGAGCAGTACTTC.

CDR3 nucleotides: TGTGCCAGCAGCTTCTTTGGCGGACTAAGGGAAGAGACCCAGTACTTC. Its translation is CASSFFGGLREETQYF. The chain is built from TRBV11-3 and TRBJ2-5, with D maybe TRBD2 (6 bases). This CDR3 is 16 amino acids long. Germline-derived CDR1 and CDR2 are SGHNT and YENEEA. V lost 3 bases and J lost 3, with 17 bases in between. The full variable domain, its missing parts supplied by reference TRBV11-3 and TRBJ2-5, is EAGVVQSPRYKIIEKKQPVAFWCNPISGHNTLYWYLQNLGQGPELLIRYENEEAVDDSQLPKDRFSAERLKGVDSTLKIQPAELGDSAVYLCASSFFGGLREETQYFGPGTRLLVL.

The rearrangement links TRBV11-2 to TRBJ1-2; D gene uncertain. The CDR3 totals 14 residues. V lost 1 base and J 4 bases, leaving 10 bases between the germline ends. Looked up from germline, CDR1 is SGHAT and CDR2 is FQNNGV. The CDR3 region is CASSLGTEIYGYTF. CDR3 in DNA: TGTGCCAGCAGCTTAGGAACAGAAATCTATGGCTACACCTTC.

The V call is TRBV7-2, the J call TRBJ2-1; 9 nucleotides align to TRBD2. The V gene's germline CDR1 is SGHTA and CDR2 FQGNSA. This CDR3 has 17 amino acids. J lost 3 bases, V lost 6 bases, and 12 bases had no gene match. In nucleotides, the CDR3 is TGTGCCAGCAGATTACCTCCTAGCGGGGCTATCTACAATGAGCAGTTCTTC. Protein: CASRLPPSGAIYNEQFF.

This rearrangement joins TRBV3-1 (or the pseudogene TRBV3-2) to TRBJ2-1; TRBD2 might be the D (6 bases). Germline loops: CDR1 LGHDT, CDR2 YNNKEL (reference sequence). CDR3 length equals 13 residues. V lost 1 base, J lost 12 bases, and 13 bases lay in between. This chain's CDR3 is CASSQVEGYRQFF. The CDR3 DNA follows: TGTGCCAGCAGCCAAGTGGAGGGTTATCGGCAGTTCTTC.

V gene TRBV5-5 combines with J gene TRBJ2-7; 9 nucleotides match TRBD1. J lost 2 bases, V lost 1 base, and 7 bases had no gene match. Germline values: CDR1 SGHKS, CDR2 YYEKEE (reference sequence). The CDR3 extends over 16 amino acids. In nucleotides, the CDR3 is TGTGCCAGCAGCTTGCAGGGACAGGGAGTCGCCTACGAGCAGTACTTC. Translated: CASSLQGQGVAYEQYF.